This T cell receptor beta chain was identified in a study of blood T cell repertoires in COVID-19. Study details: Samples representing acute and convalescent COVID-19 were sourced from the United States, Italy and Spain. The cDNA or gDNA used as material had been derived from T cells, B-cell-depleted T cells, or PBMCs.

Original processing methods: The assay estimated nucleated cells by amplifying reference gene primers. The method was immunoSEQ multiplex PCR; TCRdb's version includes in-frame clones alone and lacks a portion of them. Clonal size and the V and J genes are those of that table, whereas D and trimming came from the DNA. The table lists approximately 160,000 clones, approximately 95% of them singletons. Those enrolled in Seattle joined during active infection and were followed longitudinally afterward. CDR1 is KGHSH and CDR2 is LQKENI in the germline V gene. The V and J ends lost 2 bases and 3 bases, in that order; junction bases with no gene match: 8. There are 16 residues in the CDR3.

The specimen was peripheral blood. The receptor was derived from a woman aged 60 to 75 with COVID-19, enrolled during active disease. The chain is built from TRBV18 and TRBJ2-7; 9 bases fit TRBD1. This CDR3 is CASSPVLGTGSYEQYF. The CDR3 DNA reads TGTGCCAGCTCACCAGTTCTCGGGACAGGGAGCTACGAGCAGTACTTC. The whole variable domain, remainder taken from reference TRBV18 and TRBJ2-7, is NAGVMQNPRHLVRRRGQEARLRCSPMKGHSHVYWYRQLPEEGLKFMVYLQKENIIDESGMPKERFSAEFPKEGPSILRIQQVVRGDSAAYFCASSPVLGTGSYEQYFGPGTRLTVT.